The clone carrying this T cell receptor beta chain was seen only once. CDR1 is MNHEY and CDR2 is SMNVEV in the germline V gene (reference sequence). The V end was cut by 9 bases, the J end by 4 bases, with 18 bases between. This CDR3 region has 14 residues. The data are from a study of shared clonotypes between healthy human individuals. Repertoires were generated with immunoSEQ multiplex PCR, while TCRdb's copy carries only in-frame clones and drops some. This table holds about half a million clones, over 70% found once. This clonotype was sampled from a woman aged 40 to 49 in good health. Some clones in this sample may be carry-over from other donors' samples. J is TRBJ2-5 and V is TRBV27; D is perhaps TRBD2 (6 bases). The sample was PBMCs. The CDR3 sequence is CASRRAVEVETQYF. The CDR3 coding sequence is TGTGCCAGTCGGAGGGCCGTCGAAGTAGAGACCCAGTACTTC.